This T cell receptor (beta chain) came from a study of STAT3 mutations in large granular lymphocyte leukemia (dated by TCRdb to between 2018 and 2021). Some background on the complete study: Roughly half of the T-LGLL patients who were sequenced longitudinally carried canonical activating STAT3 mutations. One or more immunosuppressive therapy regimens were given to more than half of T-LGLL patients, and hematologic response was seen in around two fifths of the treated patients. Patients with T-cell large granular lymphocyte leukemia underwent serial deep sequencing of TCRbeta CDR3 and STAT3 to reconstruct clonal hierarchy and dynamics. Eighteen representative T-LGLL cases were selected from an initial cohort of some 210 LGL patients for longitudinal TCRbeta and STAT3 sequencing. A couple of patients with natural killer LGL leukemia were also sequenced longitudinally as controls within the study. Each patient was sequenced at an average of 4 time points, ranging from 2 to 8 samplings. Study-wide findings and limitations: In several patients, dominant TCR clone burden exceeded STAT3 mutant burden, suggesting STAT3 mutation arose secondarily within a pre-expanded clone. Persisting codominant clonotypes in some patients meant a small but highly pathogenic clone may have been missed. Linking therapy response to changes in TCR clonal burden was complicated by variable intervals between samplings and by differing treatment regimens. Because no samples were available when a clone first appeared, clonal expansion had to be inferred from samplings taken at other points. In 6 of 18 patients, TCR clonotype switching occurred after therapy, and every newly emerging clone was STAT3 wild type. At least one immunodominant TCRbeta clonotype was present in every T-LGLL patient, and multiple immunodominant subclonotypes appeared in about half of the T-LGLL patients.

Taken from the germline V gene, the CDR1 and CDR2 loops are MDHEN and SYDVKM. Reading from cysteine to phenylalanine, the CDR3 counts 14 amino acids. Only CDR3 DNA is held: 42 bases, read in frame from base 1. Compared with germline, V lacks 7 bases and J lacks 8 bases; bases without a gene match: 9. TCRbeta libraries were sequenced on an Illumina MiSeq, and an average of about 41,000 productive templates per sample was obtained. TCRbeta CDR3 libraries were generated with the immunoSEQ assay using multiplex PCR amplification. On the study's bioinformatics: Repertoire diversity was computed as previously defined, with values near 0 indicating extremely monoclonal samples. Here the immuneACCESS table is served through TCRdb, limited to in-frame sequences with V and J called. Missing clones are a known gap in these copies; in checked studies unresolved V genes cover under half, and the rest lacks a known reason. The V and J calls and clone size come from that table; D and trimming were worked out from the DNA. Present in this sample are under 20,000 clones, over 90% of which were seen just once. 7.5% to 9.5% of the sample rests with the top ten.

The same DNA, extracted from blood mononuclear cells, served for both TCR sequencing and STAT3 sequencing. This clone has just one count. Its cognate antigen has yet to be identified. Per-base qualities were not stored, and no clone one base away is much larger. Recombination joined TRBV28 with TRBJ2-1; 9 middle bases align to TRBD2. Specimen: peripheral blood mononuclear cells. The clonotype originates from a woman aged 45 to 65 with T-cell large granular lymphocyte leukemia. Some clones in this sample may be carry-over from other donors' samples. The age is the age at diagnosis. The sequenced DNA is TGTGCCAGCAAGGGACTAGCTTTTCCAGATGAGCAGTTCTTC. This sequence encodes CASKGLAFPDEQFF.